These 27 T cell receptor beta chains were sequenced from one sample in a study of T cell responses to AZD1222 COVID-19 vaccine. Assay: immunoSEQ multiplex PCR; the TCRdb copy retains only in-frame clones and omits some. The table has about 110,000 clones, approximately 92% seen once. The sample in question was peripheral blood, obtained on day 0 of AZD1222 vaccination. Receptors were obtained from an adult in good health.

The genes are TRBV25-1 and TRBJ1-1; TRBD1 aligns across 11 bases. There are 14 residues in the CDR3. CDR1 is MGHDK and CDR2 is SYGVNS in the germline V gene. V trimming: 7 bases; J trimming: 4 bases; junction bases outside the gene matches: 5. Written as DNA, the CDR3 is TGTGCCAGCACCGGACAGGGGGCCGGCACTGAAGCTTTCTTT. Residues: CASTGQGAGTEAFF. Filled out from reference TRBV25-1 and TRBJ1-1, the complete variable domain reads EADIYQTPRYLVIGTGKKITLECSQTMGHDKMYWYQQDPGMELHLIHYSYGVNSTEKGDLSSESTVSRIRTEHFPLTLESARPSHTSQYLCASTGQGAGTEAFFGQGTRLTVV.

The V gene is TRBV28, the J gene TRBJ2-4, with 8 positions matching TRBD2. Germline CDR1 and CDR2: MDHEN and SYDVKM. V lost 9 bases, J lost 5 bases, and 9 bases stayed unmatched. The CDR3 runs 14 residues. CDR3 coding DNA: TGTGCCAGTAAGCGGGGGCCGGACGAAAACATTCAGTACTTC. Its translation: CASKRGPDENIQYF.

The chain carries TRBV28 and TRBJ2-2; TRBD2 agrees at 7 bases. There are 14 residues in the CDR3. V shed 7 bases and J 6 bases; nucleotides not matched to a gene: 8. From germline, CDR1 is MDHEN and CDR2 SYDVKM. CDR3 in amino acids: CASNNRDYAGELFF. The CDR3, as DNA: TGTGCCAGCAACAACCGGGACTACGCCGGGGAGCTGTTTTTT.

This clone appeared a single time. V usage is TRBV11-2 and J usage is TRBJ2-2; no clear D. Germline V gene sequence: CDR1 SGHAT, CDR2 FQNNGV. CDR3 length: 16 residues. V was clipped by 2 bases and J by 6 bases, with 16 bases between them. The CDR3 DNA reads as TGTGCCAGCAGCTTAACGGGCACTAAACTCCCCGGGGAGCTGTTTTTT. As protein: CASSLTGTKLPGELFF.

A single count supports this clone. The chain couples TRBV2 to TRBJ1-3, with TRBD1 matching 8 bases. CDR1 is SNHLY, CDR2 FYNNEI, per germline. CDR3 length: 18 amino acids. V dropped 6 bases and J dropped 0; count of bases not matched to a gene: 13. In DNA, the CDR3 is TGTGCCAGCAGACCCCCCCCGGGACAGGAAATCTCTGGAAACACCATATATTTT. Translating it yields CASRPPPGQEISGNTIYF.

This chain links TRBV7-2 with TRBJ1-6; D possibly corresponds to TRBD1 (6 bases). This CDR3 has 16 residues. The V gene's germline CDR1 is SGHTA and CDR2 FQGNSA. Trimming stripped 1 base from V and 7 bases from J, with 14 bases between. The CDR3 region has the DNA TGTGCCAGCAGCTTAGGAGCCGGCAGGGGCAATTCACCCCTCCACTTT. This codes for CASSLGAGRGNSPLHF.

This chain joins TRBV2 and TRBJ1-3; D ambiguous. The V gene lost 3 bases and the J gene lost 0 bases, with 12 bases spanning the gap. CDR1 and CDR2 from the germline V gene are SNHLY and FYNNEI. The CDR3 is made up of 16 amino acids. The DNA for the CDR3 is TGTGCCAGCAGTGACACAGATCGAAGCTCTGGAAACACCATATATTTT. Its protein product is CASSDTDRSSGNTIYF.

The chain combines TRBV7-2 with TRBJ2-5, with 7 bases matching TRBD1. Germline V gene data show CDR1 as SGHTA and CDR2 as FQGNSA. V lost 5 bases to trimming and J lost 6 bases; unmatched junction nucleotides: 6. The CDR3 sequence is 13 residues long. CDR3 coding DNA: TGTGCCAGCAGCCAGACAGGGAGACAGACCCAGTACTTC. Protein product: CASSQTGRQTQYF.

A few counts support this clone. The rearrangement uses TRBV7-6 and TRBJ1-6; 8 bases align to TRBD1. This CDR3 has 15 amino acids. Germline V gene data show CDR1 as SGHVS and CDR2 as FNYEAQ. The junction had 8 bases not matched to a gene; V was cut back by 3 bases and J by 10 bases. CDR3 DNA sequence: TGTGCCAGCAGCTTTACAGGGGGAAACGCCTCACCCCTCCACTTT. This sequence encodes CASSFTGGNASPLHF.

The genes are TRBV10-3 and TRBJ2-3; 7 nucleotides align to TRBD1. Germline CDR1 and CDR2: ENHRY and SYGVKD. J lost 3 bases, V lost 4 bases, and 4 bases had no gene match. The CDR3 loop spans 14 amino acids. The CDR3 region has the DNA TGTGCCATCAGTGCAGGGGGTATAACAGATACGCAGTATTTT. Its protein is CAISAGGITDTQYF.

The chain recombines TRBV5-4 with TRBJ2-4, with 9 bases lining up with TRBD2. CDR3 length: 16 amino acids. Germline CDR1 and CDR2: SGHNT and YYREEE (reference sequence). V gave up 2 bases and J gave up 1 base; unmatched junction bases: 4. This CDR3 reads CASSFGGGAAKNIQYF. DNA for the CDR3: TGTGCCAGCAGCTTCGGCGGGGGGGCTGCCAAAAACATTCAGTACTTC.

The V gene is TRBV7-9, the J gene TRBJ2-1; 11 nucleotides agree with TRBD2. Germline lookup yields CDR1 SEHNR and CDR2 FQNEAQ (reference sequence). CDR3 length: 15 amino acids. Trimming took 1 base from V and 7 from J; bases not matched to a gene: 3. For the CDR3, the DNA is TGTGCCAGCAGCTTAGGTAGCGGGAGGGCGAATGAGCAGTTCTTC. This encodes CASSLGSGRANEQFF.

This clone was recorded once. This sequence joins TRBV30 and TRBJ1-1; D is uncertain. Trimming shortened V by 1 base and J by 1 base, and 7 bases separated the two germline ends. This CDR3 contains 13 residues. Germline-derived CDR1 and CDR2 are GTSNPN and SVGIG (reference sequence). The DNA of the CDR3 is TGTGCCTGGAGTGAGCACCAGAACACTGAAGCTTTCTTT. Encoded protein: CAWSEHQNTEAFF.

The V and J genes are TRBV14 and TRBJ2-1; no clear D gene. Germline-derived CDR1 and CDR2 are SGHDN and FVKESK. V was cut by 3 bases and J by 9 bases, with 12 bases left in between. The CDR3 is made up of 13 amino acids. CDR3 DNA sequence: TGTGCCAGCAGCCAGTTGACCGGCGCTGAGCAGTTCTTC. It specifies CASSQLTGAEQFF. Full variable domain (outside the CDR3, taken from reference TRBV14 and TRBJ2-1): EAGVTQFPSHSVIEKGQTVTLRCDPISGHDNLYWYRRVMGKEIKFLLHFVKESKQDESGMPNNRFLAERTGGTYSTLKVQPAELEDSGVYFCASSQLTGAEQFFGPGTRLTVL.

Details on this clone: Different DNA sequences within this sample yield the same CDR3. The chain's CDR3 is CASSEGNNQPQHF. CDR3 bases: TGTGCCAGCAGTGAGGGGAACAATCAGCCCCAGCATTTT. The rearrangement uses TRBV2 and TRBJ1-5; D call uncertain. CDR3 length equals 13 residues. The germline V and J ends were trimmed by 3 bases and 3 bases, with 6 bases remaining between them. CDR1 SNHLY and CDR2 FYNNEI come from the germline V gene.

This clone was recorded once. The chain carries TRBV12-3 or TRBV12-4 and TRBJ1-2; maybe TRBD1 (6 bases). The V end was cut by 5 bases, the J end by 3 bases, with 10 bases between. This CDR3 comprises 13 residues. CDR3 nucleotide sequence: TGTGCCAGCAGTCCCGGGACACACTATGGCTACACCTTC. Amino acids: CASSPGTHYGYTF.

This chain joins TRBV15 and TRBJ2-5; D possibly uses TRBD1 or TRBD2 (6 bases each). In germline, CDR1 is LNHNV, CDR2 YYDKDF (reference sequence). Deletions cut 1 base from V and 4 bases from J, with 25 bases between. The CDR3 totals 19 residues. In DNA form, the CDR3 reads TGTGCCACCAGCAGAGTCGGGGGCGCGGAAGGTGTCGCAGCAGAGACCCAGTACTTC. As protein: CATSRVGGAEGVAAETQYF.

The gene calls are TRBV28 and TRBJ2-1; no clear D. The germline CDR1 and CDR2 sequences are MDHEN and SYDVKM. The CDR3 loop spans 10 amino acids. DNA for the CDR3: TGTGCGGTCGGACGTAATGAGCAGTTCTTC. Translation: CAVGRNEQFF.

This chain links TRBV7-3 with TRBJ2-7, with D possibly matching TRBD2 (5 bases). The CDR3 is 13 residues long. The V gene lost 0 bases and the J gene lost 3 bases, with 6 bases spanning the gap. The germline V gene has CDR1 SGHTA and CDR2 FQGTGA. As DNA, the CDR3 is TGTGCCAGCAGCTTAACAGGAGGCTACGAGCAGTACTTC. It encodes CASSLTGGYEQYF.

The chain links TRBV5-1 to TRBJ1-2, with no clear D. Germline-derived CDR1 and CDR2 are SGHRS and YFSETQ. Trimming took 4 bases from V and 6 from J, leaving 16 bases between them. The CDR3 consists of 14 residues. Here the CDR3 reads CASSPERARDGYTF. CDR3 nucleotide sequence: TGCGCCAGCAGCCCTGAGAGGGCAAGGGATGGCTACACCTTC.

Of note for this clone: The same CDR3 is also encoded by other DNA sequences in this sample. The gene calls are TRBV9 and TRBJ1-6; maybe TRBD1 (5 bases). V lost 0 bases and J lost 6, with 10 bases in between. CDR1 and CDR2 (germline): SGDLS, YYNGEE. This CDR3 region has 15 residues. CDR3: CASSVGQGANSPLHF. The DNA for the CDR3 is TGTGCCAGCAGCGTAGGGCAGGGTGCTAATTCACCCCTCCACTTT. The whole variable domain, remainder taken from reference TRBV9 and TRBJ1-6, is DSGVTQTPKHLITATGQRVTLRCSPRSGDLSVYWYQQSLDQGLQFLIQYYNGEERAKGNILERFSAQQFPDLHSELNLSSLELGDSALYFCASSVGQGANSPLHFGNGTRLTVT.

This clone showed up just once. This chain uses TRBV7-2 with TRBJ2-5, with D possibly matching TRBD2 (6 bases). The germline gives CDR1 SGHTA, CDR2 FQGNSA. This CDR3 is built from 14 residues. V dropped 4 bases and J dropped 5 bases, with 14 bases sitting between them. The CDR3 DNA follows: TGTGCCAGCAGCTCGGCGGGATTAGGGGAGACCCAGTACTTC. Its translation is CASSSAGLGETQYF.

V gene TRBV6-5 combines with J gene TRBJ2-1, with 12 positions matching TRBD2. V was clipped by 5 bases and J by 3 bases; unmatched bases: 2. Germline V gene data show CDR1 as MNHEY and CDR2 as SVGAGI. The CDR3 loop spans 15 amino acids. The CDR3 spells CASSRLAGVYNEQFF. CDR3 DNA sequence: TGTGCCAGCAGTAGACTAGCGGGAGTCTACAATGAGCAGTTCTTC.

This chain connects TRBV3-1 (or the pseudogene TRBV3-2) to TRBJ2-7, with D tentatively TRBD2 (5 bases). The germline V and J ends were trimmed by 4 bases and 6 bases, with 10 bases remaining between them. CDR1 and CDR2 (germline): LGHDT, YNNKEL (reference sequence). This CDR3 is built from 12 residues. The CDR3 DNA is TGTGCCAGCAGCCCCTCCGGGGTCGAGCAGTACTTC. This codes for CASSPSGVEQYF.

The V gene is TRBV28, the J gene TRBJ1-5; no firm D call. The CDR3 has 15 residues. From germline, CDR1 is MDHEN and CDR2 SYDVKM. Trimming removed 6 bases from V and 0 bases from J, with 12 bases in between. In DNA form, the CDR3 reads TGTGCCAGCAGCCGCTGGGCATATAGCAATCAGCCCCAGCATTTT. It is translated as CASSRWAYSNQPQHF. Based on the CDR3 plus reference TRBV28 and TRBJ1-5, the full variable domain is DVKVTQSSRYLVKRTGEKVFLECVQDMDHENMFWYRQDPGLGLRLIYFSYDVKMKEKGDIPEGYSVSREKKERFSLILESASTNQTSMYLCASSRWAYSNQPQHFGDGTRLSIL.

The chain joins TRBV19 to TRBJ1-4; no reliable D call. In germline, CDR1 is LNHDA, CDR2 SQIVND (reference sequence). The CDR3 is made up of 14 amino acids. Trimming pared 1 base from V and 8 bases from J, leaving 11 bases between. CDR3 protein: CASSIGAAVEKLFF. The CDR3, as DNA: TGTGCCAGTAGTATAGGGGCGGCAGTCGAAAAACTGTTTTTT. The full variable domain, completed using reference TRBV19 and TRBJ1-4, is DGGITQSPKYLFRKEGQNVTLSCEQNLNHDAMYWYRQDPGQGLRLIYYSQIVNDFQKGDIAEGYSVSREKKESFPLTVTSAQKNPTAFYLCASSIGAAVEKLFFGSGTQLSVL.

The gene calls are TRBV7-9 and TRBJ1-1; a possible D gene is TRBD1 (5 bases). The germline V and J ends were trimmed by 2 bases and 4 bases, with 8 bases remaining between them. Germline V gene lookup returns CDR1 SEHNR and CDR2 FQNEAQ (reference sequence). The CDR3 loop spans 13 amino acids. The CDR3 protein is CASSLSQGTEAFF. In DNA form, the CDR3 reads TGTGCCAGCAGCTTATCCCAGGGCACTGAAGCTTTCTTT.